This T cell receptor beta chain was sequenced in a study of cytomegalovirus exposure and HLA in healthy donors. PCR employed 60 Vbeta and 13 Jbeta primers. Original analysis: Approximately 11 million of some 80 million unique TCR beta chains were shared, per a later count. The protocol was immunoSEQ multiplex PCR, while the TCRdb copy is restricted to in-frame clones and leaves out a portion. Clone size and the V and J calls come from that table; the DNA yielded D and trimming. The sample holds fewer than 150,000 clones, about four fifths seen once. CDR3 length equals 14 residues. This receptor was taken from a male donor in good health and CMV-seronegative. The chain carries TRBV21-1 and TRBJ1-1. TRBV21-1 counts as a pseudogene. Sequencing used PBMCs. In nucleotides, the CDR3 is TGTGCCAGCAGCGGCTCTAGTTCGCGTACTGAAGCTTTCTTT. The encoded protein is CASSGSSSRTEAFF.